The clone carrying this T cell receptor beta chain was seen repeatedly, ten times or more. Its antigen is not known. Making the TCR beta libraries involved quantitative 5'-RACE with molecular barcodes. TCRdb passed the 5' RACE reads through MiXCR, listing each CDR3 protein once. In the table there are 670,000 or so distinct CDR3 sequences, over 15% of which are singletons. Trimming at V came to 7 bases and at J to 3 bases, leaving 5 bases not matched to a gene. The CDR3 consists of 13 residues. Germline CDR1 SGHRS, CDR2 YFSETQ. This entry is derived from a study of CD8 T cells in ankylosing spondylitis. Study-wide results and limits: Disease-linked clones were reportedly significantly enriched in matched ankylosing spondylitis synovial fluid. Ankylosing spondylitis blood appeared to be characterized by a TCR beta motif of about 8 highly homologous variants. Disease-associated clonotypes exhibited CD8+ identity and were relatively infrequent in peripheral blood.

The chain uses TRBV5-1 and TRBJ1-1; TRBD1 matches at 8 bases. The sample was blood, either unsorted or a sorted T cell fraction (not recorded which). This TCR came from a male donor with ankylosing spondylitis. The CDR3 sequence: CASRTGPDTEAFF. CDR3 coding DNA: TGCGCCAGCCGGACAGGGCCGGACACTGAAGCTTTCTTT.